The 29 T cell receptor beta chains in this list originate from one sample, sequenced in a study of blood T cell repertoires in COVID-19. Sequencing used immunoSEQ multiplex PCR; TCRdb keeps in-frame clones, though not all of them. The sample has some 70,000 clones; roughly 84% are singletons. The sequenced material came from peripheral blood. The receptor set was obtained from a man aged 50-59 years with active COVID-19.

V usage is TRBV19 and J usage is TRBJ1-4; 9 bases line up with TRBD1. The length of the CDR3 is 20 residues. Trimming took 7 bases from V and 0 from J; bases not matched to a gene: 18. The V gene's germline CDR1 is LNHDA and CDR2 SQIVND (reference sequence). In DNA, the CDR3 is TGTGCCAGTAAGGACTCCACCGGGACAGGGACATTTGCAACTAATGAAAAACTGTTTTTT. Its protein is CASKDSTGTGTFATNEKLFF.

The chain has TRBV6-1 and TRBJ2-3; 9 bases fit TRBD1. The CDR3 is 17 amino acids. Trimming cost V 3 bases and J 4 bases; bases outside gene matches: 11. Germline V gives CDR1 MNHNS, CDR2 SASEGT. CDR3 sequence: CASSEWAGTGNADTQYF. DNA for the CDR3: TGTGCCAGCAGTGAGTGGGCCGGGACAGGGAACGCAGATACGCAGTATTTT.

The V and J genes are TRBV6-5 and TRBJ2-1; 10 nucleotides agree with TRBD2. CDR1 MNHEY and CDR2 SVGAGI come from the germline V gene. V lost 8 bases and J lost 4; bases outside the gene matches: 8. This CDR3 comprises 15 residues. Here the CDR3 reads CASHRLTSGYNEQFF. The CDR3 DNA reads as TGTGCCAGCCACCGACTGACTAGCGGGTACAATGAGCAGTTCTTC.

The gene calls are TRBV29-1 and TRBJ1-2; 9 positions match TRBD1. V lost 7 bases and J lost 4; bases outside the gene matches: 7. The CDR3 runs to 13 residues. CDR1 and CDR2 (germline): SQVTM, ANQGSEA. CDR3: CSARDRAGYGYTF. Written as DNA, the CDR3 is TGCAGCGCCCGGGACAGGGCGGGCTATGGCTACACCTTC.

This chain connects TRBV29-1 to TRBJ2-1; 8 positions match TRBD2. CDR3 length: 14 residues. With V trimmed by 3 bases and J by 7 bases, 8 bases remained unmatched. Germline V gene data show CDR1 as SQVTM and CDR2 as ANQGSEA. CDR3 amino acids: CSVEEGLVGNEQFF. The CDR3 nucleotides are TGCAGCGTTGAGGAGGGACTAGTAGGAAATGAGCAGTTCTTC.

The CDR3 protein is CASSLGGGSSQPQHF. The CDR3 coding sequence is TGTGCCAGCAGCCTCGGCGGGGGCTCAAGTCAGCCCCAGCATTTT. The J gene is TRBJ1-5, the V gene TRBV5-5, with TRBD1 as a possible D gene (6 bases). The V end lost 4 bases, the J end lost 6 bases, and 17 bases lay between the germline ends. The germline V gene encodes CDR1 SGHKS and CDR2 YYEKEE (reference sequence). The CDR3 is 15 residues long. The entire variable domain, with the rest obtained from reference TRBV5-5 and TRBJ1-5, is as follows: DAGVTQSPTHLIKTRGQQVTLRCSPISGHKSVSWYQQVLGQGPQFIFQYYEKEERGRGNFPDRFSARQFPNYSSELNVNALLLGDSALYLCASSLGGGSSQPQHFGDGTRLSIL.

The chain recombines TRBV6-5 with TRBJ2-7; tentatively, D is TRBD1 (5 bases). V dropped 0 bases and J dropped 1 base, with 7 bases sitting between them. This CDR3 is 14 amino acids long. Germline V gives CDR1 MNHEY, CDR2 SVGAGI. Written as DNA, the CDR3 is TGTGCCAGCAGTTACTCGACAGATTCCTACGAGCAGTACTTC. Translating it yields CASSYSTDSYEQYF.

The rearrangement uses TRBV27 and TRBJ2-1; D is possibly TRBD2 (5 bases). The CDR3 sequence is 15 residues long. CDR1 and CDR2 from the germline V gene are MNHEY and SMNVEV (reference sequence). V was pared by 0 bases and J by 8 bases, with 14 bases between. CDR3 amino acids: CASSLSTFTRDEQFF. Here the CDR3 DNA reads TGTGCCAGCAGTTTATCGACTTTCACTAGGGATGAGCAGTTCTTC.

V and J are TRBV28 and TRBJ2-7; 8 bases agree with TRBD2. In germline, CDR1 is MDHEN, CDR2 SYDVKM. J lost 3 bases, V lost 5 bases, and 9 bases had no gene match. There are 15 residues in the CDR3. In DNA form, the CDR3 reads TGTGCCAGCAGTGACGGGCTAGCGGGCAACTACGAGCAGTACTTC. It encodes CASSDGLAGNYEQYF.

For the CDR3, the DNA is TGTGCCAGCAGGTCCGGGGGGGGCCCGCCCGAGACCCAGTACTTC. The encoded protein is CASRSGGGPPETQYF. The V call is TRBV11-2, the J call TRBJ2-5; 8 nucleotides line up with TRBD2. With 6 bases clipped from V and 5 bases from J, the junction kept 11 bases outside the gene matches. Germline V gives CDR1 SGHAT, CDR2 FQNNGV. The CDR3 has 15 residues. The whole variable domain, filled in from reference TRBV11-2 and TRBJ2-5, reads EAGVAQSPRYKIIEKRQSVAFWCNPISGHATLYWYQQILGQGPKLLIQFQNNGVVDDSQLPKDRFSAERLKGVDSTLKIQPAKLEDSAVYLCASRSGGGPPETQYFGPGTRLLVL.

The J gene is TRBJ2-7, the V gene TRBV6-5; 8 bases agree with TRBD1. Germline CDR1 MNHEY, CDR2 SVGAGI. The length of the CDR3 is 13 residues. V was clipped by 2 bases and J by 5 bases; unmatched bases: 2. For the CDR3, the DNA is TGTGCCAGCAGTTACGACAGGGGCAACGAGCAGTACTTC. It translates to CASSYDRGNEQYF.

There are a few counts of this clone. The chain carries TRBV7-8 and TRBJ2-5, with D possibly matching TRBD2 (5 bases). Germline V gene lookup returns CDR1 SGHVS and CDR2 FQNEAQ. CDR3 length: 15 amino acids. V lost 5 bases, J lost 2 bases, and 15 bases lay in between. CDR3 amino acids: CASSRERRLQETQYF. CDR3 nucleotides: TGTGCCAGCAGCCGAGAGAGGAGACTACAAGAGACCCAGTACTTC.

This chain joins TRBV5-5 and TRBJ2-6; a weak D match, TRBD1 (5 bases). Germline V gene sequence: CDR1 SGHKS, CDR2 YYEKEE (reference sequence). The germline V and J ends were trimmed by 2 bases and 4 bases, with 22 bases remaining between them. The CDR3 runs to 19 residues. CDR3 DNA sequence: TGTGCCAGCAGCTTAGTACAGAGTCCAGGGATGTTCGGGGCCAACGTCCTGACTTTC. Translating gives CASSLVQSPGMFGANVLTF.

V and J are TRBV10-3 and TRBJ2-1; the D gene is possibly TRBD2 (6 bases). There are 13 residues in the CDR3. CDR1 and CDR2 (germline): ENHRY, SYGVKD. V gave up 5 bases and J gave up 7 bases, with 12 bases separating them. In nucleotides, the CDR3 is TGTGCCATCAGTACAGTGGAGGGAAATGAGCAGTTCTTC. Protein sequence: CAISTVEGNEQFF.

CDR3 region: CASSGGVSGNTIYF. The CDR3 DNA follows: TGTGCCAGCAGTGGGGGGGTCTCTGGAAACACCATATATTTT. The rearrangement joins TRBV6-4 to TRBJ1-3; D possibly corresponds to TRBD1 (5 bases). Germline V gene data show CDR1 as MRHNA and CDR2 as SNTAGT. The CDR3 extends over 14 amino acids. V gave up 4 bases and J gave up 0 bases, with 7 bases separating them.

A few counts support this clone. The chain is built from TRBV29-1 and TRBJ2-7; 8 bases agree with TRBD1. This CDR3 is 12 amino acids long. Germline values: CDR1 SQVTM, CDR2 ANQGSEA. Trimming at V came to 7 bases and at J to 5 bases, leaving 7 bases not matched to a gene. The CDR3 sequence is CSAGQGGDEQYF. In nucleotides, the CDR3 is TGCAGCGCCGGACAGGGTGGAGACGAGCAGTACTTC.

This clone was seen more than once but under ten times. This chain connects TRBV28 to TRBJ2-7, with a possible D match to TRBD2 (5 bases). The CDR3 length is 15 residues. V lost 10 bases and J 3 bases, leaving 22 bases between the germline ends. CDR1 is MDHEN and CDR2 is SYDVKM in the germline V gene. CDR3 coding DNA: TGTGCCACCGAGGGTCTTGGCGGGTCTTTCTACGAGCAGTACTTC. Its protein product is CATEGLGGSFYEQYF. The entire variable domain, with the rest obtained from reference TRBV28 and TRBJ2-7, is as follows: DVKVTQSSRYLVKRTGEKVFLECVQDMDHENMFWYRQDPGLGLRLIYFSYDVKMKEKGDIPEGYSVSREKKERFSLILESASTNQTSMYLCATEGLGGSFYEQYFGPGTRLTVT.

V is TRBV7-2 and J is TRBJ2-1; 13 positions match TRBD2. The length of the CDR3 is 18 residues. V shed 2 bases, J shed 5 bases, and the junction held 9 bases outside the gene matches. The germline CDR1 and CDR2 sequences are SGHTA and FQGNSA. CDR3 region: CASSLYGTSGAGHNEQFF. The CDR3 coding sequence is TGTGCCAGCAGCTTATATGGGACTAGCGGGGCAGGCCACAATGAGCAGTTCTTC.

CDR3 loop: CASSHSGRKDEQFF. The CDR3 DNA reads TGTGCCAGCAGCCATAGCGGACGGAAGGATGAGCAGTTCTTC. This chain links TRBV5-5 with TRBJ2-1; perhaps TRBD2 as D (6 bases). The CDR3 consists of 14 residues. V was trimmed by 4 bases and J by 8 bases, leaving 16 bases between them. Germline-derived CDR1 and CDR2 are SGHKS and YYEKEE (reference sequence).

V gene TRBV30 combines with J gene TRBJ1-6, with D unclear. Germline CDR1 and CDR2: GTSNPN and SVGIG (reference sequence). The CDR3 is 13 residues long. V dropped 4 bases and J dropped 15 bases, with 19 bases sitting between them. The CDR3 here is CAWNRQRGFHLHF. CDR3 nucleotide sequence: TGTGCCTGGAATAGACAACGGGGATTTCACCTCCACTTT.

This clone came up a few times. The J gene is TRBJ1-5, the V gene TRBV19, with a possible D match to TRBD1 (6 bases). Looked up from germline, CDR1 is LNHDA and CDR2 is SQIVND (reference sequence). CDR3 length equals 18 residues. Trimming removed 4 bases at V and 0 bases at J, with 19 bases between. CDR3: CASSTTGTNWDSNQPQHF. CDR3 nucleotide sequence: TGTGCCAGTAGTACGACCGGGACAAATTGGGATAGCAATCAGCCCCAGCATTTT.

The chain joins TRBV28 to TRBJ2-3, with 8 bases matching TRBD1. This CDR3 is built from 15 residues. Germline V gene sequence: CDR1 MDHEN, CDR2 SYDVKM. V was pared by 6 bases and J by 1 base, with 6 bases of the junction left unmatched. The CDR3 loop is CASSLGTGGTDTQYF. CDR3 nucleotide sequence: TGTGCCAGCAGCCTAGGGACAGGAGGCACAGATACGCAGTATTTT.

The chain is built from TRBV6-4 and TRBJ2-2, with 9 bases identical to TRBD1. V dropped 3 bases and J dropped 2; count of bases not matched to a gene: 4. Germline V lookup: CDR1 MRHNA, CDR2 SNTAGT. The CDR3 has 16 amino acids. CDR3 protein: CASSETGGVNTGELFF. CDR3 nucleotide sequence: TGTGCCAGCAGTGAAACAGGGGGCGTCAACACCGGGGAGCTGTTTTTT.

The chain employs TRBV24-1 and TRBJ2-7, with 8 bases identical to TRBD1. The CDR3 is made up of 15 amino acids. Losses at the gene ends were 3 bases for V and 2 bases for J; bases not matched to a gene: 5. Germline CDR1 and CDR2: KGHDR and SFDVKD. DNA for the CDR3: TGTGCCACCAGTGATCCGCGGGACAGGACCTACGAGCAGTACTTC. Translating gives CATSDPRDRTYEQYF.

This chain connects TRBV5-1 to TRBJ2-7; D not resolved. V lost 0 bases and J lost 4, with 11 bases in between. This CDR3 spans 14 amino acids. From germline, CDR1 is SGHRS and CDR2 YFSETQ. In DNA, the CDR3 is TGCGCCAGCAGCTTGGGGGTCGGGTTTTACGAGCAGTACTTC. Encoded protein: CASSLGVGFYEQYF.

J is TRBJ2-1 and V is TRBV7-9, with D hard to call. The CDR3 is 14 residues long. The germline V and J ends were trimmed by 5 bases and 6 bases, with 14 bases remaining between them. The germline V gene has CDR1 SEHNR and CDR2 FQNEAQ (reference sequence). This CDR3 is CASSPAKIGNEQFF. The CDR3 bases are TGTGCCAGCAGCCCCGCTAAAATCGGCAATGAGCAGTTCTTC.

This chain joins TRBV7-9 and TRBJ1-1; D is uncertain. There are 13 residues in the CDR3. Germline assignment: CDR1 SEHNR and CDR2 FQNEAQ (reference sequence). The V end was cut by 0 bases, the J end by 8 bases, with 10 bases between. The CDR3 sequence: CASSLALQTEAFF. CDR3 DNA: TGTGCCAGCAGCTTAGCGCTACAGACAGAAGCTTTCTTT. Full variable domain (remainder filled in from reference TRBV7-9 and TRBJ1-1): DTGVSQNPRHKITKRGQNVTFRCDPISEHNRLYWYRQTLGQGPEFLTYFQNEAQLEKSRLLSDRFSAERPKGSFSTLEIQRTEQGDSAMYLCASSLALQTEAFFGQGTRLTVV.

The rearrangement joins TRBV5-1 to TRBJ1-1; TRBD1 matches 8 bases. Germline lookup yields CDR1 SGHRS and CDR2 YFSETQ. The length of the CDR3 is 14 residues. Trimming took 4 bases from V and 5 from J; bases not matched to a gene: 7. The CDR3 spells CASSHNGQGTEAFF. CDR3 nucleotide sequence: TGCGCCAGCAGCCACAACGGACAGGGTACTGAAGCTTTCTTT.

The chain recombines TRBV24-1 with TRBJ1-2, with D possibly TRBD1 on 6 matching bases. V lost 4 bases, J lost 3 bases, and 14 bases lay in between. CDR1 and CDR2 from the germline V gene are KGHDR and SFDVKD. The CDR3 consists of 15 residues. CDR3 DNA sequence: TGTGCCACCAGTGAATCCTCCGGGACATACTATGGCTACACCTTC. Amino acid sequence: CATSESSGTYYGYTF.